Presented here are 22 T cell receptor beta chains from one specimen sequenced in a study of shared clonotypes between healthy human individuals. Sequencing was performed with immunoSEQ multiplex PCR; in TCRdb, only in-frame clones are kept and a portion is missing. The profile shows about 2 million clones, over 85% of them singletons. Source material: naive CD4+ T cells sorted from blood. The sample's subset: CD45RA+ positively selected. All receptors derive from a man younger than 35 in good health.

J is TRBJ2-7 and V is TRBV6-1; D is unclear. Per the germline V gene, CDR1 is MNHNS and CDR2 is SASEGT. CDR3 length equals 15 residues. V lost 7 bases to trimming and J lost 0 bases, with 16 bases between them. The CDR3 loop is CASTETVDHSYEQYF. The DNA for the CDR3 is TGTGCCAGCACTGAGACGGTTGACCACTCCTACGAGCAGTACTTC.

This clone came up once. The chain has TRBV5-1 and TRBJ2-2; D possibly corresponds to TRBD1 (5 bases). CDR1 and CDR2 (germline): SGHRS, YFSETQ. Trimming shortened V by 0 bases and J by 6 bases, and 15 bases separated the two germline ends. CDR3 length: 16 residues. CDR3 nucleotides: TGCGCCAGCAGCTTGGTTGTCAGGGTCGTTGCCGGGGAGCTGTTTTTT. Translated: CASSLVVRVVAGELFF.

The chain has TRBV5-4 and TRBJ1-2; TRBD1 matches at 8 bases. The CDR3 consists of 16 residues. Germline CDR1 and CDR2: SGHNT and YYREEE (reference sequence). V shed 0 bases and J 2 bases; nucleotides not matched to a gene: 6. CDR3 nucleotide sequence: TGTGCCAGCAGCTTGGATTCGACAGGGGACAACTATGGCTACACCTTC. This translates into CASSLDSTGDNYGYTF.

The V and J genes are TRBV27 and TRBJ1-4, with TRBD1 as a possible D gene (6 bases). Trimming stripped 4 bases from V and 4 bases from J, with 10 bases between. CDR3 length equals 14 residues. Germline V lookup: CDR1 MNHEY, CDR2 SMNVEV (reference sequence). This CDR3 is CASSSRGDNEKLFF. The CDR3 DNA reads TGTGCCAGCAGTTCCAGGGGAGATAATGAAAAACTGTTTTTT.

The rearrangement links TRBV13 to TRBJ2-5, with TRBD2 matching over 10 bases. Germline assignment: CDR1 PRHDT and CDR2 FYEKMQ (reference sequence). The CDR3 consists of 14 residues. After removal of 9 bases from V and 3 bases from J, the junction contained 7 bases not matched to a gene. Written as DNA, the CDR3 is TGTGCCAGTAGCGGGAGGAGGGGGGAAGAGACCCAGTACTTC. Protein product: CASSGRRGEETQYF.

This chain links TRBV10-3 with TRBJ2-7, with a possible D match to TRBD2 (5 bases). Between the trimmed V and J ends, which lost 4 bases and 2 bases, there was a span of 12 bases. The CDR3 runs 14 residues. Germline CDR1 reads ENHRY; CDR2 reads SYGVKD. This CDR3 reads CAISVGEPPYEQYF. The CDR3 region has the DNA TGTGCCATCAGTGTCGGGGAGCCCCCCTACGAGCAGTACTTC.

This chain joins TRBV10-3 and TRBJ2-3, with 9 bases that match TRBD2. From germline, CDR1 is ENHRY and CDR2 SYGVKD. This CDR3 has 16 amino acids. V shed 3 bases and J 3 bases; nucleotides not matched to a gene: 7. The CDR3 reads CAISDFPSGKTDTQYF. CDR3 nucleotides: TGTGCCATCAGTGATTTTCCTAGCGGGAAAACAGATACGCAGTATTTT.

The rearrangement joins TRBV5-6 to TRBJ2-3; D remains unclear. Trimming stripped 0 bases from V and 2 bases from J, with 16 bases between. This CDR3 comprises 17 residues. The germline V gene has CDR1 SGHDT and CDR2 YYEEEE. In DNA form, the CDR3 reads TGTGCCAGCAGCTTGGCGTCGGGTCCCTTCTTCACAGATACGCAGTATTTT. The encoded protein is CASSLASGPFFTDTQYF.

This CDR3 is CASSRGDRGVDGYTF. The CDR3 nucleotides are TGTGCCAGCAGTCGCGGGGACAGGGGGGTGGATGGCTACACCTTC. The chain joins TRBV6-5 to TRBJ1-2; 11 bases are a match to TRBD1. The CDR3 length is 15 residues. Germline loops: CDR1 MNHEY, CDR2 SVGAGI. The trim removed 5 bases at V and 6 bases at J, leaving 8 bases unmatched.

The CDR3 DNA follows: TGTGCCAGCACTAAGACAGGCTATGGCTACACCTTC. Amino acid sequence: CASTKTGYGYTF. The gene calls are TRBV6-1 and TRBJ1-2, with a possible D match to TRBD1 (6 bases). Trimming removed 7 bases at V and 4 bases at J, with 10 bases between. Germline V gives CDR1 MNHNS, CDR2 SASEGT. CDR3 length: 12 amino acids.

The rearrangement uses TRBV10-3 and TRBJ1-1; unclear D gene. CDR1 ENHRY and CDR2 SYGVKD come from the germline V gene. V shed 8 bases and J shed 0 bases, with 13 bases lying between them. The CDR3 has 14 amino acids. DNA for the CDR3: TGTGCCATCTCCGGCCTGAGTATGAACACTGAAGCTTTCTTT. Translated: CAISGLSMNTEAFF.

The chain has TRBV19 and TRBJ1-5, with TRBD1 as a possible D gene (5 bases). Per the germline V gene, CDR1 is LNHDA and CDR2 is SQIVND (reference sequence). The V end was cut by 3 bases, the J end by 9 bases, with 9 bases between. The CDR3 spans 12 residues. The CDR3 reads CASSIAGRPQHF. The CDR3 DNA sequence: TGTGCCAGTAGTATTGCAGGGCGGCCCCAGCATTTT. The full variable domain, with the rest looked up from reference TRBV19 and TRBJ1-5, is DGGITQSPKYLFRKEGQNVTLSCEQNLNHDAMYWYRQDPGQGLRLIYYSQIVNDFQKGDIAEGYSVSREKKESFPLTVTSAQKNPTAFYLCASSIAGRPQHFGDGTRLSIL.

DNA of the CDR3: TGCGCCAGCAGCCAAACGGGACAGGGCAACTATGGCTACACCTTC. Its translation is CASSQTGQGNYGYTF. V usage is TRBV4-1 and J usage is TRBJ1-2; 9 bases agree with TRBD1. Germline CDR1 MGHRA, CDR2 YSYEKL. The CDR3 covers 15 residues. J lost 2 bases, V lost 2 bases, and 3 bases had no gene match.

The DNA of the CDR3 is TGTGCCAGCAGCAAAGGCGGACAGACCTTCTCCTACGAGCAGTACTTC. Translation gives CASSKGGQTFSYEQYF. The V call is TRBV21-1, the J call TRBJ2-7; TRBD1 is the table's D call, not checked against the DNA. TRBV21-1 is annotated as a pseudogene. The CDR3 sequence is 16 residues long.

The DNA for the CDR3 is TGTGCCAGCAGGACCCAGGGGCCGCTGGATGAGCAGTTCTTC. The encoded protein is CASRTQGPLDEQFF. J is TRBJ2-1 and V is TRBV27; D may be TRBD1 (6 bases). Germline lookup yields CDR1 MNHEY and CDR2 SMNVEV (reference sequence). The CDR3 runs to 14 residues. V shed 6 bases and J shed 8 bases, with 17 bases lying between them.

V is TRBV10-3 and J is TRBJ2-1; the D is unclear. This CDR3 spans 15 amino acids. Trimming shortened V by 11 bases and J by 0 bases, and 17 bases separated the two germline ends. Germline-derived CDR1 and CDR2 are ENHRY and SYGVKD. The CDR3 bases are TGTGCCGCTGCTAAGACCCCGAGCTCCTACAATGAGCAGTTCTTC. Protein: CAAAKTPSSYNEQFF.

This chain links TRBV18 with TRBJ2-7; D might be TRBD1 (6 bases). The V end was cut by 3 bases, the J end by 6 bases, with 15 bases between. Germline V gene lookup returns CDR1 KGHSH and CDR2 LQKENI. The CDR3 totals 14 residues. CDR3 loop: CASSPQGKVGEQYF. The CDR3 nucleotides are TGTGCCAGCTCACCCCAGGGGAAAGTGGGCGAGCAGTACTTC.

The chain has TRBV27 and TRBJ2-5; 14 bases are shared with TRBD2. Trimming cost V 5 bases and J 0 bases; bases outside gene matches: 5. Germline V gives CDR1 MNHEY, CDR2 SMNVEV (reference sequence). There are 17 residues in the CDR3. Here the CDR3 reads CASSRGTSGSYQETQYF. DNA of the CDR3: TGTGCCAGCAGTCGGGGGACTAGCGGGAGTTACCAAGAGACCCAGTACTTC.

This rearrangement joins TRBV4-1 to TRBJ2-2; 8 bases fit TRBD1. CDR1 is MGHRA and CDR2 is YSYEKL in the germline V gene. This CDR3 is 15 amino acids long. V trimming: 6 bases; J trimming: 4 bases; junction bases outside the gene matches: 7. In DNA form, the CDR3 reads TGCGCCAGCAGTCTCTCCCAGGGGGCCACCGGGGAGCTGTTTTTT. Amino acids: CASSLSQGATGELFF.

The V call is TRBV7-8, the J call TRBJ2-3; 8 bases map to TRBD1. CDR3 length equals 16 residues. From germline, CDR1 is SGHVS and CDR2 FQNEAQ. V trimming: 5 bases; J trimming: 6 bases; junction bases outside the gene matches: 13. The CDR3 is CASSLYIGQGSDTQYF. Written as DNA, the CDR3 is TGTGCCAGCAGCCTCTACATAGGACAGGGATCCGATACGCAGTATTTT.

J is TRBJ2-3 and V is TRBV10-3; D perhaps matches TRBD2 (6 bases). The CDR3 totals 14 residues. V gave up 8 bases and J gave up 1 base, with 13 bases separating them. Germline assignment: CDR1 ENHRY and CDR2 SYGVKD. The CDR3 sequence: CAIRWSGGTDTQYF. In DNA form, the CDR3 reads TGTGCCATCCGGTGGTCGGGGGGCACAGATACGCAGTATTTT.

The gene calls are TRBV11-2 and TRBJ2-7; TRBD1 matches at 7 bases. The CDR3 runs 13 residues. Per the germline V gene, CDR1 is SGHAT and CDR2 is FQNNGV. The junction had 14 bases not matched to a gene; V was cut back by 6 bases and J by 12 bases. This CDR3 reads CASSYDGQAVPYF. In DNA, the CDR3 is TGTGCCAGCAGTTACGATGGACAGGCGGTTCCGTACTTC.